Listed here is a single TCR beta chain. The sample belongs to a study of T-cell memory formation after mild COVID-19. TCRdb analysed the 5' RACE reads with MiXCR anew, one entry per CDR3 protein. The sample yields tens of thousands of distinct CDR3 sequences, approximately 9.7% seen once. Trimming removed 7 bases from V and 4 bases from J; junction bases left unmatched: 11. The CDR3 spans 14 residues. Germline lookup yields CDR1 SQVTM and CDR2 ANQGSEA. Sequencing was performed on PBMCs or a T cell subset sorted from them (not recorded which). The V and J genes are TRBV29-1 and TRBJ2-3, with 7 bases matching TRBD1. The receptor's source is an adult woman who had mild COVID-19 (a few samples of this study predate the infection). Cell type and time point are not known. The CDR3 DNA is TGCAGCGCCGGGCGACAGGGTATTGCAGATACGCAGTATTTT. Translated: CSAGRQGIADTQYF.